Following are 24 T cell receptor beta chains from one sample sequenced in a study of T cell changes during pregnancy in multiple sclerosis (dated by TCRdb to about 2019). Library preparation was by the immunoSEQ multiplex PCR assay. TCRdb carries this immuneACCESS record with in-frame sequences only. Its versions omit some clonotypes, under half of them owing to an unresolved V gene in the studies checked, with the rest unexplained. This sample has 90,000 to 100,000 clones in its table, and around 92% of those were observed once. The ten largest clonotypes hold roughly 2.2% of the sample. Material: peripheral blood, obtained in the third trimester of pregnancy. The origin of the receptors is a female donor with multiple sclerosis, enrolled in a pregnancy study.

A few counts support this clone. The V gene is TRBV7-9, the J gene TRBJ1-5; 7 bases line up with TRBD1. CDR1 and CDR2 (germline): SEHNR, FQNEAQ (reference sequence). The CDR3 is made up of 16 amino acids. V was pared by 5 bases and J by 0 bases, with 7 bases of the junction left unmatched. The CDR3 is CASSMGTAFSNQPQHF. In nucleotides, the CDR3 is TGTGCCAGCAGCATGGGGACAGCCTTTAGCAATCAGCCCCAGCATTTT. Full variable domain (outside the CDR3, taken from reference TRBV7-9 and TRBJ1-5): DTGVSQNPRHKITKRGQNVTFRCDPISEHNRLYWYRQTLGQGPEFLTYFQNEAQLEKSRLLSDRFSAERPKGSFSTLEIQRTEQGDSAMYLCASSMGTAFSNQPQHFGDGTRLSIL.

The chain combines TRBV5-1 with TRBJ2-6; D is unclear. V lost 1 base and J 0 bases, leaving 5 bases between the germline ends. The CDR3 sequence is 15 residues long. CDR1 is SGHRS, CDR2 YFSETQ, per germline. Here the CDR3 reads CASSLRVSGANVLTF. The CDR3 DNA reads as TGCGCCAGCAGCTTGCGAGTCTCTGGGGCCAACGTCCTGACTTTC.

A remark on this clone: A junction boundary mismatches the germline segment, possibly from a read error. This chain joins TRBV7-7 and TRBJ1-5; D gene ambiguous. The CDR3 runs to 16 residues. Germline loops: CDR1 SSHAT, CDR2 FNYEAQ (reference sequence). The CDR3 here is CASSFWRRYSNQPQHF. DNA of the CDR3: TGTGCTAGCAGCTTTTGGAGGCGATATAGCAATCAGCCCCAGCATTTT.

The gene calls are TRBV7-6 and TRBJ2-1, with 10 nucleotides matching TRBD2. The CDR3 extends over 18 amino acids. Germline-derived CDR1 and CDR2 are SGHVS and FNYEAQ. Trimming at V came to 1 base and at J to 6 bases, leaving 12 bases not matched to a gene. CDR3 sequence (DNA): TGTGCCAGCAGCTTAGAGGCTAGCGGGAGAGGTGGTGGCAATGAGCAGTTCTTC. Translated, it gives CASSLEASGRGGGNEQFF.

A word on this clone: This CDR3 is also generated by other DNA sequences in the sample. V gene TRBV7-8 combines with J gene TRBJ1-5; D possibly corresponds to TRBD1 (6 bases). The CDR3 is made up of 15 amino acids. Germline loops: CDR1 SGHVS, CDR2 FQNEAQ. The V end was cut by 1 base, the J end by 4 bases, with 11 bases between. CDR3 sequence: CASSLDRTENQPQHF. CDR3 nucleotide sequence: TGTGCCAGCAGCTTAGATCGGACAGAGAATCAGCCCCAGCATTTT.

Only one count was recorded for this clone. The V gene is TRBV27, the J gene TRBJ2-7, with 10 positions matching TRBD2. V dropped 6 bases and J dropped 5; count of bases not matched to a gene: 7. CDR1 and CDR2 (germline): MNHEY, SMNVEV (reference sequence). The length of the CDR3 is 14 residues. The CDR3 loop is CASRRAGGLDEQYF. The CDR3 nucleotides read TGTGCCAGCAGGCGAGCGGGAGGGCTCGACGAGCAGTACTTC.

This chain uses TRBV28 with TRBJ2-5, with 8 bases lining up with TRBD1. CDR1 is MDHEN and CDR2 is SYDVKM in the germline V gene. This CDR3 is 16 amino acids long. The trim removed 6 bases at V and 7 bases at J, leaving 16 bases unmatched. CDR3 protein: CASSPDRGPYVRTQYF. The CDR3 bases are TGTGCCAGCAGCCCAGACAGGGGCCCGTATGTAAGGACCCAGTACTTC.

The rearrangement uses TRBV13 and TRBJ2-7; D may be TRBD1 (6 bases). Germline V gene lookup returns CDR1 PRHDT and CDR2 FYEKMQ (reference sequence). Deletions cut 1 base from V and 0 bases from J, with 10 bases between. This CDR3 spans 15 amino acids. This CDR3 is CASSLEQGTSYEQYF. CDR3 nucleotides: TGTGCCAGCAGCTTAGAACAGGGAACCTCCTACGAGCAGTACTTC. The entire variable domain, with the rest obtained from reference TRBV13 and TRBJ2-7, is as follows: AAGVIQSPRHLIKEKRETATLKCYPIPRHDTVYWYQQGPGQDPQFLISFYEKMQSDKGSIPDRFSAQQFSDYHSELNMSSLELGDSALYFCASSLEQGTSYEQYFGPGTRLTVT.

The chain combines TRBV29-1 with TRBJ2-1, with 10 bases that match TRBD2. Germline V gives CDR1 SQVTM, CDR2 ANQGSEA. There are 16 residues in the CDR3. With V trimmed by 1 base and J by 1 base, 4 bases remained unmatched. The CDR3 sequence: CSVEGLLAGSYNEQFF. The CDR3 nucleotides are TGCAGCGTTGAAGGCTTACTAGCGGGGTCCTACAATGAGCAGTTCTTC.

The J gene is TRBJ1-5, the V gene TRBV30; TRBD1 aligns across 9 bases. The CDR3 contains 15 residues. Looked up from germline, CDR1 is GTSNPN and CDR2 is SVGIG (reference sequence). J was trimmed by 3 bases and V by 0 bases; bases with no gene match: 3. The CDR3: CAWSVRQGVNQPQHF. CDR3 coding DNA: TGTGCCTGGAGTGTCCGACAGGGGGTCAATCAGCCCCAGCATTTT. Based on the CDR3 plus reference TRBV30 and TRBJ1-5, the full variable domain is SQTIHQWPATLVQPVGSPLSLECTVEGTSNPNLYWYRQAAGRGLQLLFYSVGIGQISSEVPQNLSASRPQDRQFILSSKKLLLSDSGFYLCAWSVRQGVNQPQHFGDGTRLSIL.

V and J are TRBV14 and TRBJ2-5, with TRBD2 identical over 15 bases. With 5 bases clipped from V and 5 bases from J, the junction kept 6 bases outside the gene matches. The CDR3 totals 16 residues. Germline V gene data show CDR1 as SGHDN and CDR2 as FVKESK. The CDR3 DNA follows: TGTGCCAGCAGCGTTGGACTAGCGGGAGGGCGGGAGACCCAGTACTTC. Its protein is CASSVGLAGGRETQYF.

The chain combines TRBV18 with TRBJ2-1, with 8 bases fitting TRBD2. The CDR3 is made up of 17 amino acids. Germline CDR1 KGHSH, CDR2 LQKENI. The J segment lost 5 bases and the V segment lost 1 base, leaving 10 bases of the junction unmatched. The CDR3 DNA follows: TGTGCCAGCTCACCACTGTTTCCGGGAGGGACCCACAATGAGCAGTTCTTC. It translates to CASSPLFPGGTHNEQFF.

This sequence joins TRBV4-3 and TRBJ1-1; no firm D call. V lost 1 base and J lost 0, with 6 bases in between. The CDR3 is made up of 14 amino acids. Looked up from germline, CDR1 is LGHNA and CDR2 is YSLEER. This CDR3 is CASSQGQLNTEAFF. CDR3 DNA: TGCGCCAGCAGCCAAGGACAACTGAACACTGAAGCTTTCTTT.

The chain links TRBV6-1 to TRBJ2-7; D is perhaps TRBD2 (6 bases). Germline CDR1 and CDR2: MNHNS and SASEGT. V was cut by 5 bases and J by 3 bases, with 8 bases left in between. There are 12 residues in the CDR3. This CDR3 is CASSRGNYEQYF. CDR3 DNA sequence: TGTGCCAGCAGTCGCGGGAACTACGAGCAGTACTTC.

The chain links TRBV4-2 to TRBJ2-1, with 10 bases matching TRBD2. Germline V CDR1 and CDR2: LGHNA, YNFKEQ. CDR3 length equals 16 residues. V was pared by 0 bases and J by 8 bases, with 7 bases of the junction left unmatched. CDR3 sequence reads: CASSQELLAGVDEQFF. The CDR3 DNA reads TGTGCCAGCAGCCAAGAGTTGCTAGCGGGAGTGGATGAGCAGTTCTTC.

V is TRBV5-1 and J is TRBJ2-7; TRBD2 aligns across 7 bases. Germline V gives CDR1 SGHRS, CDR2 YFSETQ. The CDR3 loop spans 17 amino acids. The trim removed 2 bases at V and 3 bases at J, leaving 14 bases unmatched. In DNA, the CDR3 is TGCGCCAGCAGCTTAGGCGGGAGTACGTCATTTGACTACGAGCAGTACTTC. Amino acids: CASSLGGSTSFDYEQYF.

This chain uses TRBV19 with TRBJ2-3; D is possibly TRBD1 (5 bases). Germline CDR1 LNHDA, CDR2 SQIVND (reference sequence). Trimming took 5 bases from V and 0 from J, leaving 6 bases between them. The CDR3 totals 13 residues. CDR3 DNA sequence: TGTGCCAGTAGTTGGACAAGCACAGATACGCAGTATTTT. It yields the protein CASSWTSTDTQYF.

The chain uses TRBV19 and TRBJ1-1; TRBD1 is a possible D gene (6 bases). Per the germline V gene, CDR1 is LNHDA and CDR2 is SQIVND (reference sequence). The CDR3 runs 14 residues. Deletions cut 6 bases from V and 2 bases from J, with 13 bases between. The CDR3 bases are TGTGCCAGTAGCCCCGGGACACCTAACACTGAAGCTTTCTTT. Residues: CASSPGTPNTEAFF.

The V call is TRBV5-1, the J call TRBJ1-1; TRBD1 aligns across 8 bases. The CDR3 runs 14 residues. From germline, CDR1 is SGHRS and CDR2 YFSETQ. J was trimmed by 7 bases and V by 4 bases; bases with no gene match: 9. The CDR3 is CASSISWTGYEAFF. The CDR3 DNA reads TGCGCCAGCAGCATATCCTGGACAGGGTATGAAGCTTTCTTT.

This chain connects TRBV30 to TRBJ1-4, with TRBD1 matching over 8 bases. J was trimmed by 10 bases and V by 3 bases; bases with no gene match: 4. From germline, CDR1 is GTSNPN and CDR2 SVGIG (reference sequence). The CDR3 is made up of 12 amino acids. The CDR3 DNA is TGTGCCTGGAGGCCCGGGACAGGAAAACTGTTTTTT. It translates to CAWRPGTGKLFF.

The CDR3 DNA reads as TGTGCCAGCAGCTCCCTGGAGGGAGGACTCAAAAACTATGGCTACACCTTC. This encodes CASSSLEGGLKNYGYTF. The chain links TRBV7-9 to TRBJ1-2; D call uncertain. In germline, CDR1 is SEHNR, CDR2 FQNEAQ (reference sequence). This CDR3 has 17 amino acids. With 4 bases removed from V and 2 bases from J, the gap between germline ends came to 20 bases.

The gene calls are TRBV30 and TRBJ1-3, with TRBD1 matching 7 bases. From germline, CDR1 is GTSNPN and CDR2 SVGIG (reference sequence). V gave up 3 bases and J gave up 4 bases; unmatched junction bases: 12. This CDR3 is 16 amino acids long. CDR3 nucleotides: TGTGCCTGGAGCCTTTACCAGGGGGTTTCCGGAAACACCATATATTTT. As protein: CAWSLYQGVSGNTIYF.

This clone was picked up one time. The V and J genes are TRBV13 and TRBJ2-7; tentatively, D is TRBD2 (6 bases). Looked up from germline, CDR1 is PRHDT and CDR2 is FYEKMQ (reference sequence). V was clipped by 1 base and J by 3 bases, with 10 bases between them. This CDR3 contains 14 residues. CDR3 in amino acids: CASSLDRLDYEQYF. The CDR3 DNA reads TGTGCCAGCAGCTTAGATAGACTAGACTACGAGCAGTACTTC.

This clone was observed a single time. The chain joins TRBV19 to TRBJ2-3; weak D call: TRBD1 (6 bases). The CDR3 length is 13 residues. V lost 5 bases and J 3 bases, leaving 9 bases between the germline ends. Germline loops: CDR1 LNHDA, CDR2 SQIVND (reference sequence). The CDR3 is CASSVTGTDTQYF. CDR3 sequence (DNA): TGTGCCAGTAGTGTAACAGGGACAGATACGCAGTATTTT.